A single sample gave rise to the 27 T cell receptor beta chains below, sequenced in a study of T cells after posttransplantation cyclophosphamide. Cyclophosphamide on days +3 and +4 followed busulfan-fludarabine conditioning and a marrow graft. Produced via immunoSEQ multiplex PCR; TCRdb's table is partial and in-frame only. The sample contains 10,000 to 15,000 clones, none of them singletons. Source: PBMCs, taken after allogeneic stem cell transplant with posttransplant cyclophosphamide. The source of these receptors is a female patient aged 40 to 50 who received an allogeneic stem cell transplant from an unrelated donor, was CMV-positive, and had acute GVHD only. Some T cells may be provided by the graft donor.

This clone came up many times. The rearrangement uses TRBV5-4 and TRBJ2-6; maybe TRBD2 (5 bases). Germline CDR1 and CDR2: SGHNT and YYREEE (reference sequence). Trimming took off 4 bases at V and 0 bases at J, with 11 bases between the two ends. The CDR3 sequence is 16 residues long. CDR3 DNA: TGTGCCAGCAGCCTGAGGGCAGTCTCTGGGGCCAACGTCCTGACTTTC. As protein: CASSLRAVSGANVLTF.

This clone has more than one count but fewer than ten. Written as DNA, the CDR3 is TGTGCCAGCTCACCAAGACAGGGTGGCAAAAACATTCAGTACTTC. Its translation: CASSPRQGGKNIQYF. This sequence joins TRBV18 and TRBJ2-4, with 7 positions matching TRBD1. Trimming took 2 bases from V and 3 from J; bases not matched to a gene: 4. This CDR3 is built from 15 residues. The germline V gene encodes CDR1 KGHSH and CDR2 LQKENI.

The sample holds many counts of this clone. V usage is TRBV19 and J usage is TRBJ2-1; TRBD1 agrees at 10 bases. Germline loops: CDR1 LNHDA, CDR2 SQIVND (reference sequence). The CDR3 has 15 amino acids. Germline trimming cut 1 base from V and 7 bases from J; bases unmatched to any gene: 4. The CDR3 coding sequence is TGTGCCAGTAGTATAGGGACAGGGGGAAGGAATGAGCAGTTCTTC. Its protein product is CASSIGTGGRNEQFF.

The table lists this clone with many counts. This chain connects TRBV6-5 to TRBJ2-3, with 8 positions matching TRBD1. There are 14 residues in the CDR3. The trim removed 5 bases at V and 7 bases at J, leaving 8 bases unmatched. Germline lookup yields CDR1 MNHEY and CDR2 SVGAGI. The CDR3 region is CASSQDRVPYTQYF. CDR3 DNA: TGTGCCAGCAGTCAGGACAGGGTTCCGTATACGCAGTATTTT.

This clone was detected many times. The DNA of the CDR3 is TGTGCCAGCAGCGTAGCTGGGAGCGGGACTGAAGCTTTCTTT. Its translation: CASSVAGSGTEAFF. This rearrangement joins TRBV9 to TRBJ1-1; D call uncertain. Germline V gene lookup returns CDR1 SGDLS and CDR2 YYNGEE. The CDR3 is 14 residues long. V shed 0 bases and J shed 5 bases, with 11 bases lying between them.

Ten or more counts support this clone. The rearrangement uses TRBV7-9 and TRBJ1-2, with a possible D match to TRBD1 (5 bases). V was shortened by 5 bases and J by 1 base, with 14 bases between the two germline ends. Germline V gives CDR1 SEHNR, CDR2 FQNEAQ (reference sequence). CDR3 size: 15 residues. The CDR3 coding sequence is TGTGCCAGCAGCCTAAAGGAGGGACTTAACTATGGCTACACCTTC. Translation gives CASSLKEGLNYGYTF. Full variable domain (outside the CDR3, taken from reference TRBV7-9 and TRBJ1-2): DTGVSQNPRHKITKRGQNVTFRCDPISEHNRLYWYRQTLGQGPEFLTYFQNEAQLEKSRLLSDRFSAERPKGSFSTLEIQRTEQGDSAMYLCASSLKEGLNYGYTFGSGTRLTVV.

The chain combines TRBV5-1 with TRBJ2-2; 10 bases align to TRBD1. V was pared by 0 bases and J by 6 bases, with 5 bases of the junction left unmatched. Germline V gene sequence: CDR1 SGHRS, CDR2 YFSETQ. The CDR3 sequence is 16 residues long. The CDR3 reads CASSLGDRGTSGELFF. As DNA, the CDR3 is TGCGCCAGCAGCTTGGGGGACAGGGGAACGTCCGGGGAGCTGTTTTTT.

This clone was seen many times. This sequence joins TRBV7-8 and TRBJ1-3; 8 nucleotides agree with TRBD1. The CDR3 totals 18 residues. CDR1 SGHVS and CDR2 FQNEAQ come from the germline V gene. The J segment lost 0 bases and the V segment lost 5 bases, leaving 12 bases of the junction unmatched. CDR3 protein: CASSLFPAGGNSGNTIYF. DNA of the CDR3: TGTGCCAGCAGCCTATTTCCGGCAGGGGGCAACTCTGGAAACACCATATATTTT.

The sample holds many counts of this clone. The chain employs TRBV28 and TRBJ2-3, with 9 nucleotides matching TRBD1. Germline V gene data show CDR1 as MDHEN and CDR2 as SYDVKM. The ends lost 6 bases at V and 8 bases at J; junction bases unmatched: 3. The CDR3 extends over 12 amino acids. CDR3 protein: CASRHRGLTQYF. Written as DNA, the CDR3 is TGTGCCAGCAGACACAGGGGGCTTACGCAGTATTTT.

This clone was counted many times. The chain carries TRBV7-9 and TRBJ1-5; TRBD1 aligns across 7 bases. V shed 5 bases, J shed 2 bases, and the junction held 6 bases outside the gene matches. CDR1 and CDR2 (germline): SEHNR, FQNEAQ (reference sequence). CDR3 size: 15 residues. The CDR3 DNA reads as TGTGCCAGCAGCCTGACAGGGTTTGGCAATCAGCCCCAGCATTTT. It specifies CASSLTGFGNQPQHF.

The V call is TRBV7-9, the J call TRBJ1-6; possible D gene TRBD1, 6 bases. Germline assignment: CDR1 SEHNR and CDR2 FQNEAQ (reference sequence). V lost 2 bases to trimming and J lost 9 bases, with 11 bases between them. The CDR3 is 14 residues long. This CDR3 reads CASSLPDRSSPLHF. The CDR3, as DNA: TGTGCCAGCAGCTTACCCGACAGGAGTTCACCCCTCCACTTT.

In its sample, this clone was seen many times. One end of the junction varies from germline; a read error may be responsible. The chain uses TRBV7-7 and TRBJ2-2, with 9 bases lining up with TRBD1. CDR1 and CDR2 (germline): SSHAT, FNYEAQ (reference sequence). The CDR3 covers 15 residues. This CDR3 reads CASSMGQGNTGELFF. Here the CDR3 DNA reads TGTGCTAGCAGCATGGGACAGGGGAACACCGGGGAGCTGTTTTTT.

There are many counts of this clone. The genes are TRBV12-1 and TRBJ2-7; the table's D call TRBD1 went unverified against the DNA. TRBV12-1 corresponds to a pseudogene. This CDR3 spans 15 amino acids. For the CDR3, the DNA is TGTGCCAGCAGCTTTCTCGGCAGGGGGTGGTACGAGCAGTACTTC. It codes for CASSFLGRGWYEQYF.

This rearrangement joins TRBV12-5 to TRBJ1-5; D possibly corresponds to TRBD1 (5 bases). The CDR3 sequence is 13 residues long. Trimming shortened V by 6 bases and J by 7 bases, and 13 bases separated the two germline ends. Germline loops: CDR1 LGHNT, CDR2 FRNRAP. The CDR3 region is CASGRDKGQPQHF. In nucleotides, the CDR3 is TGTGCTAGTGGCCGTGACAAGGGGCAGCCCCAGCATTTT.

This clone was recorded many times. The chain joins TRBV6-5 to TRBJ2-5; tentative D call: TRBD2 (6 bases). CDR3 size: 13 residues. V lost 4 bases and J lost 4, with 10 bases in between. Germline values: CDR1 MNHEY, CDR2 SVGAGI. CDR3 sequence: CASSFPGVETQYF. As DNA, the CDR3 is TGTGCCAGCAGTTTTCCGGGGGTAGAGACCCAGTACTTC.

The chain combines TRBV9 with TRBJ2-7; 7 bases fit TRBD1. Per the germline V gene, CDR1 is SGDLS and CDR2 is YYNGEE. V dropped 0 bases and J dropped 1; count of bases not matched to a gene: 4. The CDR3 sequence is 15 residues long. The CDR3 sequence is CASSVAPGQSYEQYF. For the CDR3, the DNA is TGTGCCAGCAGCGTAGCCCCGGGACAGTCCTACGAGCAGTACTTC. Together with reference TRBV9 and TRBJ2-7, the CDR3 gives the full variable domain: DSGVTQTPKHLITATGQRVTLRCSPRSGDLSVYWYQQSLDQGLQFLIQYYNGEERAKGNILERFSAQQFPDLHSELNLSSLELGDSALYFCASSVAPGQSYEQYFGPGTRLTVT.

This chain links TRBV7-6 with TRBJ2-5; D is perhaps TRBD1 (5 bases). Looked up from germline, CDR1 is SGHVS and CDR2 is FNYEAQ. The germline V and J ends were trimmed by 7 bases and 3 bases, with 15 bases remaining between them. This CDR3 region has 14 residues. DNA of the CDR3: TGTGCCAGCACCCTTTTGTTAGGGGAAGAGACCCAGTACTTC. It codes for CASTLLLGEETQYF.

This clone was counted many times. CDR3 DNA: TGCGCCAGCAGCTTGAAGCGGGAGGTTGGTGAAAAACTGTTTTTT. The encoded protein is CASSLKREVGEKLFF. The V gene is TRBV5-1, the J gene TRBJ1-4; D unclear. Per the germline V gene, CDR1 is SGHRS and CDR2 is YFSETQ. V lost 1 base and J 7 bases, leaving 14 bases between the germline ends. This CDR3 comprises 15 residues. The variable domain in full, completed from reference TRBV5-1 and TRBJ1-4, reads KAGVTQTPRYLIKTRGQQVTLSCSPISGHRSVSWYQQTPGQGLQFLFEYFSETQRNKGNFPGRFSGRQFSNSRSEMNVSTLELGDSALYLCASSLKREVGEKLFFGSGTQLSVL.

The chain combines TRBV9 with TRBJ2-7; D is possibly TRBD1 (7 bases). CDR1 is SGDLS, CDR2 YYNGEE, per germline. The V and J ends lost 0 bases and 4 bases respectively, with 14 bases between them. The CDR3 totals 15 residues. The CDR3 loop is CASSVGQGGPYEQYF. The CDR3 DNA is TGTGCCAGCAGCGTAGGGCAGGGGGGCCCATACGAGCAGTACTTC.

This clone was recorded at least ten times. The V gene is TRBV7-9, the J gene TRBJ2-3; no definite D call. CDR3 length: 12 amino acids. Trimming pared 5 bases from V and 6 bases from J, leaving 9 bases between. The V gene's germline CDR1 is SEHNR and CDR2 FQNEAQ (reference sequence). CDR3 amino acids: CASSLGADTQYF. CDR3 bases: TGTGCCAGCAGCCTAGGCGCCGATACGCAGTATTTT.

The chain links TRBV19 to TRBJ1-2; possibly TRBD1 for D (6 bases). Trimming removed 11 bases from V and 2 bases from J, with 15 bases in between. This CDR3 spans 13 amino acids. Germline-derived CDR1 and CDR2 are LNHDA and SQIVND (reference sequence). The CDR3 region has the DNA TGTGCCTCCCGGGACAAAGGGAACTATGGCTACACCTTC. Amino acids: CASRDKGNYGYTF.

There are many counts of this clone. The V gene is TRBV6-6, the J gene TRBJ2-3; D might be TRBD2 (5 bases). The CDR3 spans 15 residues. From germline, CDR1 is MNHNY and CDR2 SVGAGI (reference sequence). Between the trimmed V and J ends, which lost 6 bases and 0 bases, there was a span of 13 bases. CDR3 sequence: CASSPRERSTDTQYF. The CDR3 nucleotides read TGTGCCAGCAGCCCAAGAGAGCGGAGCACAGATACGCAGTATTTT.

This clone was seen many times. This rearrangement joins TRBV15 to TRBJ2-2; TRBD2 might be the D (5 bases). CDR3 length equals 14 residues. Germline CDR1 reads LNHNV; CDR2 reads YYDKDF (reference sequence). Trimming took off 4 bases at V and 3 bases at J, with 9 bases between the two ends. DNA of the CDR3: TGTGCCACCAGCACTGGGAGTTACACCGGGGAGCTGTTTTTT. Amino acid sequence: CATSTGSYTGELFF.

The chain employs TRBV7-9 and TRBJ2-7, with 10 nucleotides matching TRBD1. Germline V gene lookup returns CDR1 SEHNR and CDR2 FQNEAQ (reference sequence). Trimming removed 5 bases from V and 3 bases from J; junction bases left unmatched: 4. There are 14 residues in the CDR3. This CDR3 is CASSADRGDYEQYF. CDR3 coding DNA: TGTGCCAGCAGCGCGGACAGGGGGGACTACGAGCAGTACTTC.

This clone was counted at least ten times. The chain recombines TRBV4-2 with TRBJ1-1; D unclear. The germline gives CDR1 LGHNA, CDR2 YNFKEQ. V was shortened by 1 base and J by 9 bases, with 12 bases between the two germline ends. The CDR3 length is 13 residues. The CDR3 region has the DNA TGTGCCAGCAGCCAAGGGGAGCCCGACCAAGCTTTCTTT. Protein product: CASSQGEPDQAFF.

This clone was counted many times. The rearrangement links TRBV5-1 to TRBJ1-3; D not certain. Trimming pared 0 bases from V and 0 bases from J, leaving 10 bases between. Germline V gives CDR1 SGHRS, CDR2 YFSETQ. The CDR3 consists of 16 residues. The CDR3 DNA follows: TGCGCCAGCAGCTTGGAACCGAGCTACTCTGGAAACACCATATATTTT. Its protein product is CASSLEPSYSGNTIYF.

This clone was recorded at least ten times. One end of the junction does not line up with germline, which may come from a read error. The chain combines TRBV2 with TRBJ1-2; TRBD1 might be the D (5 bases). CDR3 length: 12 residues. From germline, CDR1 is SNHLY and CDR2 FYNNEI. Here the CDR3 reads CASSLGDYGYTF. DNA of the CDR3: TGTGCCAGCAGTCTAGGGGACTACGGCTACACCTTC.